This entry features one T cell receptor beta chain sequence. These data originate in a study of chemoradiotherapy in HPV16-positive cancers. In the study overall: Functional T-cell assays on two HPV16-positive patients' cells defined candidate HPV-specific clones and common TCR motifs.

Data came from immunoSEQ multiplex PCR; TCRdb stores just in-frame clones and leaves some out. Here the sample spans approximately 8,300 clones, approximately 88% being singletons. Samples were taken several times over chemoradiotherapy. The CDR3 sequence is 19 residues long. The germline CDR1 and CDR2 sequences are SGDLS and YYNGEE. V lost 2 bases and J lost 0; bases outside the gene matches: 9. The sequence was obtained from a human donor with HPV-associated anogenital cancer. The source was blood, collected from a patient who underwent chemoradiotherapy. V usage is TRBV9 and J usage is TRBJ2-6, with 9 bases aligning to TRBD2. CDR3 sequence reads: CASSVEPSGGFSGANVLTF. For the CDR3, the DNA is TGTGCCAGCAGCGTTGAGCCCAGCGGGGGGTTCTCTGGGGCCAACGTCCTGACTTTC.